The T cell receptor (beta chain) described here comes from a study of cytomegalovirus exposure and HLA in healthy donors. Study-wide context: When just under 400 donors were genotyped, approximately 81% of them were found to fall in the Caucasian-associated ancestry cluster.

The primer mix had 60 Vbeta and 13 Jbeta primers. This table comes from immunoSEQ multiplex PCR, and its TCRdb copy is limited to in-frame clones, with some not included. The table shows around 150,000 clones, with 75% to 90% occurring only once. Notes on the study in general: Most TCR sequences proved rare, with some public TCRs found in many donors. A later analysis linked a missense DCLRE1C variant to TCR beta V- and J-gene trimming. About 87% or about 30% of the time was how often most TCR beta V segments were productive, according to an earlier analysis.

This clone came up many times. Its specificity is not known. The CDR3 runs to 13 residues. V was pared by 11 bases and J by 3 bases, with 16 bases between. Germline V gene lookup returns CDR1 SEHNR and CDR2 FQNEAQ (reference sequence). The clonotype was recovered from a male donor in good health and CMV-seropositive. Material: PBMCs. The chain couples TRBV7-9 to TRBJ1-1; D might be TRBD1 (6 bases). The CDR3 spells CAGTPGVDTEAFF. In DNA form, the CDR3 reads TGTGCCGGTACTCCAGGGGTAGACACTGAAGCTTTCTTT. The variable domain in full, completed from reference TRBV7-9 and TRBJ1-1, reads DTGVSQNPRHKITKRGQNVTFRCDPISEHNRLYWYRQTLGQGPEFLTYFQNEAQLEKSRLLSDRFSAERPKGSFSTLEIQRTEQGDSAMYLCAGTPGVDTEAFFGQGTRLTVV.